These T cell receptor beta chains were read from a single sample in a study of T cell repertoires in cytomegalovirus infection. TCRdb reprocessed the reads with MiXCR, giving one entry per CDR3 protein. The profile shows roughly 230,000 distinct CDR3 sequences, over 20% of them singletons. Sequencing was performed on CD8+ T cells from PBMCs. The receptors come from a human donor in good health (CMV status not recorded). Some clones in this sample may be carry-over from other donors' samples. Both conserved end residues are part of each CDR3. D genes are given only for firm matches. Only some rows state a clone size, as once, few, many or a class for expanded clones.

D gene: TRBD2
V gene: TRBV2
clone size: few
J gene: TRBJ2-1
CDR3 protein: CASSEVPGGRDEQFF
CDR3 DNA: TGTGCCAGCAGTGAAGTTCCGGGGGGGAGGGATGAGCAGTTCTTC

D gene: .
V gene: TRBV29-1
clone size: few
J gene: TRBJ1-1
CDR3 protein: CSVEDLEGLNTEAFF
CDR3 DNA: TGCAGCGTTGAAGATCTCGAGGGACTGAACACTGAAGCTTTCTTT

D gene: .
V gene: TRBV20-1
clone size: .
J gene: TRBJ2-5
CDR3 protein: CSARGWDSRETQYF
CDR3 DNA: TGCAGTGCTAGGGGGTGGGACTCGAGGGAGACCCAGTACTTC

D gene: .
V gene: TRBV7-9
clone size: .
J gene: TRBJ2-3
CDR3 protein: CASNRITTDSQYF
CDR3 DNA: TGTGCCAGCAACCGGATTACCACAGATTCGCAGTATTTT

D gene: .
V gene: TRBV29-1
clone size: .
J gene: TRBJ2-1
CDR3 protein: CSVEVGNAVF
CDR3 DNA: TGCAGCGTCGAGGTCGGGAACGCGGTCTTC

D gene: .
V gene: TRBV11-2
clone size: .
J gene: TRBJ1-5
CDR3 protein: CASSPGLGGHQPQHF
CDR3 DNA: TGTGCCAGCAGCCCCGGATTAGGGGGGCACCAGCCCCAGCATTTT

D gene: .
V gene: TRBV7-8
clone size: many
J gene: TRBJ1-1
CDR3 protein: CASSSRAGKKAFF
CDR3 DNA: TGTGCCAGCAGCTCAAGGGCCGGGAAAAAAGCTTTCTTT

D gene: TRBD1
V gene: TRBV29-1
clone size: few
J gene: TRBJ2-7
CDR3 protein: CSVNGGTGNPYEQYF
CDR3 DNA: TGCAGCGTGAACGGCGGGACAGGGAATCCCTACGAGCAGTACTTC

D gene: .
V gene: TRBV12-3/TRBV12-4
clone size: few
J gene: TRBJ2-2
CDR3 protein: CASSFQGGELFF
CDR3 DNA: TGTGCCAGCAGTTTTCAGGGCGGGGAGCTGTTTTTT

D gene: TRBD2
V gene: TRBV7-2
clone size: .
J gene: TRBJ2-5
CDR3 protein: CASAWALAGGGETQYF
CDR3 DNA: TGTGCCAGCGCTTGGGCGTTAGCGGGGGGGGGAGAGACCCAGTACTTC

D gene: .
V gene: TRBV20-1
clone size: .
J gene: TRBJ1-1
CDR3 protein: CSARAVGGLGTEAFF
CDR3 DNA: TGCAGTGCTAGAGCGGTGGGGGGGTTGGGAACTGAAGCTTTCTTT

D gene: .
V gene: TRBV7-6
clone size: many
J gene: TRBJ2-1
CDR3 protein: CASSLAIYGGPPLNEQFF
CDR3 DNA: TGTGCCAGCAGCTTAGCTATCTACGGGGGGCCCCCCCTCAATGAGCAGTTCTTC

D gene: .
V gene: TRBV18
clone size: .
J gene: TRBJ1-2
CDR3 protein: CASSPRTFPNTDSDYGYTF
CDR3 DNA: TGTGCCAGCTCACCCAGGACTTTTCCAAATACCGATTCCGATTATGGCTACACCTTC

D gene: .
V gene: TRBV23-1
clone size: many
J gene: TRBJ2-2
CDR3 protein: CASSRWTPCDTGELFF
CDR3 DNA: TGCGCCAGCAGTCGGTGGACCCCATGCGACACCGGGGAGCTGTTTTTT

D gene: .
V gene: TRBV29-1
clone size: .
J gene: TRBJ1-1
CDR3 protein: CSALLQDRAEAFF
CDR3 DNA: TGCAGCGCTCTCCTACAGGATCGGGCTGAAGCTTTCTTT

D gene: TRBD1
V gene: TRBV14
clone size: .
J gene: TRBJ2-7
CDR3 protein: CASSHDGQDYEQYF
CDR3 DNA: TGTGCCAGCAGCCATGACGGACAGGACTACGAGCAGTACTTC

D gene: TRBD2
V gene: TRBV13
clone size: .
J gene: TRBJ2-1
CDR3 protein: CASSDTSGGVAEQFF
CDR3 DNA: TGTGCCAGCAGCGATACTAGCGGGGGGGTGGCTGAGCAGTTCTTC

D gene: .
V gene: TRBV20-1
clone size: .
J gene: TRBJ2-1
CDR3 protein: CSASLGSSYNEQFF
CDR3 DNA: TGCAGTGCTAGTTTGGGGAGCTCCTACAATGAGCAGTTCTTC

D gene: .
V gene: TRBV5-1
clone size: few
J gene: TRBJ2-1
CDR3 protein: CASSLESGSVNEQFF
CDR3 DNA: TGCGCCAGCAGCTTGGAATCGGGGAGCGTCAATGAGCAGTTCTTC

D gene: .
V gene: TRBV12-3/TRBV12-4
clone size: .
J gene: TRBJ1-4
CDR3 protein: CASSFGGADEKLFF
CDR3 DNA: TGTGCCAGCAGTTTCGGGGGCGCCGATGAAAAACTGTTTTTT

D gene: TRBD2
V gene: TRBV29-1
clone size: few
J gene: TRBJ2-1
CDR3 protein: CSASPGLAGVSSYNEQFF
CDR3 DNA: TGCAGCGCCTCACCGGGACTAGCGGGGGTTAGCTCCTACAATGAGCAGTTCTTC

D gene: TRBD2
V gene: TRBV7-9
clone size: many
J gene: TRBJ2-1
CDR3 protein: CASTGTTKYNEQFF
CDR3 DNA: TGTGCCAGCACCGGGACTACTAAATACAATGAGCAGTTCTTC

D gene: .
V gene: TRBV28
clone size: many
J gene: TRBJ2-3
CDR3 protein: CASSLDRSTDTQYF
CDR3 DNA: TGTGCCAGCAGTTTAGACAGGAGCACAGATACGCAGTATTTT

D gene: .
V gene: TRBV20-1
clone size: .
J gene: TRBJ1-1
CDR3 protein: CSAEGGEAFF
CDR3 DNA: TGCAGTGCCGAGGGGGGTGAAGCTTTCTTT

D gene: TRBD2
V gene: TRBV7-2
clone size: .
J gene: TRBJ2-7
CDR3 protein: CASSLVSSGSYEQYF
CDR3 DNA: TGTGCCAGCAGCTTAGTTAGTAGCGGGAGCTACGAGCAGTACTTC

D gene: .
V gene: TRBV7-6
clone size: many
J gene: TRBJ1-2
CDR3 protein: CASSLSGGPGYGYTF
CDR3 DNA: TGTGCCAGCAGCCTTTCTGGGGGGCCCGGCTATGGCTACACCTTC

D gene: TRBD2
V gene: TRBV12-3/TRBV12-4
clone size: .
J gene: TRBJ2-7
CDR3 protein: CASSLVAGGPSYEQYF
CDR3 DNA: TGTGCCAGCAGTTTAGTAGCGGGGGGTCCTTCCTACGAGCAGTACTTC

D gene: TRBD1
V gene: TRBV4-1
clone size: many
J gene: TRBJ1-3
CDR3 protein: CASSLHGQAGNTIYF
CDR3 DNA: TGCGCCAGCAGCCTGCATGGACAGGCTGGAAACACCATATATTTT

D gene: .
V gene: TRBV30
clone size: .
J gene: TRBJ1-5
CDR3 protein: CAWSIGAGGNQPQHF
CDR3 DNA: TGTGCCTGGTCGATCGGGGCCGGAGGCAATCAGCCCCAGCATTTT

D gene: .
V gene: TRBV5-1
clone size: many
J gene: TRBJ2-6
CDR3 protein: CASSLSGLANVLTF
CDR3 DNA: TGCGCCAGCAGCTTGTCAGGGTTGGCCAATGTCCTGACTTTC

D gene: TRBD2
V gene: TRBV9
clone size: once
J gene: TRBJ2-5
CDR3 protein: CASSGGGAKETQYF
CDR3 DNA: TGTGCCAGCAGCGGCGGGGGGGCGAAGGAGACCCAGTACTTC

D gene: TRBD1
V gene: TRBV7-9
clone size: many
J gene: TRBJ2-2
CDR3 protein: CASSLVGTDNTGELFF
CDR3 DNA: TGTGCCAGCAGCTTAGTTGGGACAGACAACACCGGGGAGCTGTTTTTT

D gene: .
V gene: TRBV5-1
clone size: .
J gene: TRBJ2-1
CDR3 protein: CASSSDGGLDNEQFF
CDR3 DNA: TGCGCCAGCAGCTCGGACGGGGGGCTGGACAATGAGCAGTTCTTC

D gene: .
V gene: TRBV12-3/TRBV12-4
clone size: few
J gene: TRBJ2-1
CDR3 protein: CASSPAGGLSYNEQFF
CDR3 DNA: TGTGCCAGCAGCCCTGCCGGGGGCCTTTCCTACAATGAGCAGTTCTTC

D gene: .
V gene: TRBV5-8
clone size: .
J gene: TRBJ1-4
CDR3 protein: CASSLFQGMFF
CDR3 DNA: TGTGCCAGCAGCTTGTTTCAGGGAATGTTTTTT

D gene: .
V gene: TRBV7-9
clone size: few
J gene: TRBJ1-2
CDR3 protein: CAEYYIVAGENYGYTF
CDR3 DNA: TGTGCCGAATACTATATTGTGGCAGGGGAGAACTATGGCTACACCTTC

D gene: .
V gene: TRBV12-3/TRBV12-4
clone size: .
J gene: TRBJ1-5
CDR3 protein: CASSFWGVRNQPQHF
CDR3 DNA: TGTGCCAGCAGTTTTTGGGGGGTTCGAAATCAGCCCCAGCATTTT

D gene: .
V gene: TRBV28
clone size: few
J gene: TRBJ1-2
CDR3 protein: CASSFTDGRYGYTF
CDR3 DNA: TGTGCCAGCAGTTTTACGGACGGACGGTATGGCTACACCTTC

D gene: .
V gene: TRBV15
clone size: few
J gene: TRBJ1-1
CDR3 protein: CATSRVEVNTEAFF
CDR3 DNA: TGTGCCACCAGCAGAGTAGAGGTGAACACTGAAGCTTTCTTT

D gene: .
V gene: TRBV7-8
clone size: many
J gene: TRBJ2-7
CDR3 protein: CASSGSRAPSSYEQYF
CDR3 DNA: TGTGCCAGCAGCGGAAGCCGGGCGCCGAGCTCCTACGAGCAGTACTTC

D gene: .
V gene: TRBV2
clone size: .
J gene: TRBJ1-6
CDR3 protein: CASSGGANSPLHF
CDR3 DNA: TGTGCCAGCTCTGGAGGGGCGAATTCACCCCTCCACTTT

D gene: .
V gene: TRBV6-2/TRBV6-3
clone size: .
J gene: TRBJ2-7
CDR3 protein: CASSYKATYEQYF
CDR3 DNA: TGTGCCAGCAGTTACAAGGCTACCTACGAGCAGTACTTC

D gene: .
V gene: TRBV10-3
clone size: .
J gene: TRBJ2-5
CDR3 protein: CATSESAVETQYF
CDR3 DNA: TGTGCCACCAGTGAGTCAGCGGTAGAGACCCAGTACTTC

D gene: TRBD2
V gene: TRBV11-2
clone size: .
J gene: TRBJ2-4
CDR3 protein: CASSPIAGGPKNIQYF
CDR3 DNA: TGTGCCAGCAGCCCAATAGCGGGGGGGCCCAAAAACATTCAGTACTTC

D gene: .
V gene: TRBV7-2
clone size: many
J gene: TRBJ1-5
CDR3 protein: CASSLALGARQPQHF
CDR3 DNA: TGTGCCAGCAGCTTAGCGCTGGGTGCCCGTCAGCCCCAGCATTTT

D gene: .
V gene: TRBV5-6
clone size: .
J gene: TRBJ2-7
CDR3 protein: CASSLVRASEQYF
CDR3 DNA: TGTGCCAGCAGCTTGGTTCGGGCATCCGAGCAGTACTTC

D gene: .
V gene: TRBV7-2
clone size: many
J gene: TRBJ2-7
CDR3 protein: CASSLGYSYEQYF
CDR3 DNA: TGTGCCAGCAGCCTCGGGTACTCCTACGAGCAGTACTTC

D gene: TRBD2
V gene: TRBV12-3/TRBV12-4
clone size: .
J gene: TRBJ2-1
CDR3 protein: CASSLFLAGVDEQFF
CDR3 DNA: TGTGCCAGCAGTTTGTTTCTAGCGGGGGTGGATGAGCAGTTCTTC

D gene: TRBD1
V gene: TRBV27
clone size: .
J gene: TRBJ2-3
CDR3 protein: CASSLSRQGRDTQYF
CDR3 DNA: TGTGCCAGCAGTTTATCGAGACAGGGACGGGATACGCAGTATTTT

D gene: .
V gene: TRBV7-2
clone size: .
J gene: TRBJ2-7
CDR3 protein: CASSLVAALEGEQYF
CDR3 DNA: TGTGCCAGCAGCCTGGTTGCGGCTCTTGAGGGCGAGCAGTACTTC

D gene: .
V gene: TRBV5-4
clone size: .
J gene: TRBJ2-2
CDR3 protein: CASSRWPGGPNTGELFF
CDR3 DNA: TGTGCCAGCAGCCGGTGGCCGGGGGGCCCGAACACCGGGGAGCTGTTTTTT

D gene: .
V gene: TRBV6-6
clone size: .
J gene: TRBJ2-5
CDR3 protein: CASSPRRGRGLETQYF
CDR3 DNA: TGTGCCAGCAGCCCCCGGCGGGGGCGAGGGTTGGAGACCCAGTACTTC

D gene: TRBD1
V gene: TRBV19
clone size: .
J gene: TRBJ1-1
CDR3 protein: CASSASGTGPFEAFF
CDR3 DNA: TGTGCCAGTAGTGCGTCCGGGACAGGGCCCTTTGAAGCTTTCTTT

D gene: .
V gene: TRBV4-2
clone size: .
J gene: TRBJ1-2
CDR3 protein: CASSQGGFLYGYTF
CDR3 DNA: TGTGCCAGCAGCCAAGGAGGTTTTCTCTATGGCTACACCTTC

D gene: TRBD1
V gene: TRBV7-6
clone size: many
J gene: TRBJ2-1
CDR3 protein: CASSSGQGARLDEQFF
CDR3 DNA: TGTGCCAGCAGCAGTGGACAGGGGGCGCGTTTGGATGAGCAGTTCTTC

D gene: TRBD1
V gene: TRBV6-1
clone size: many
J gene: TRBJ2-5
CDR3 protein: CASSARTGGTYQETQYF
CDR3 DNA: TGTGCCAGCAGTGCCCGGACAGGGGGGACGTACCAAGAGACCCAGTACTTC

D gene: .
V gene: TRBV10-3
clone size: few
J gene: TRBJ2-7
CDR3 protein: CALGEGPEQYF
CDR3 DNA: TGTGCCCTAGGCGAGGGACCCGAGCAGTACTTC

D gene: TRBD1
V gene: TRBV10-3
clone size: .
J gene: TRBJ2-3
CDR3 protein: CAISESEGGQGPYF
CDR3 DNA: TGTGCCATCAGTGAGTCTGAAGGGGGCCAGGGTCCGTATTTT

D gene: TRBD1
V gene: TRBV13
clone size: few
J gene: TRBJ1-6
CDR3 protein: CASSPGDRVSPLHF
CDR3 DNA: TGTGCCAGCAGCCCAGGGGACAGGGTTTCACCCCTCCACTTT